The T cell receptor beta chain under discussion was sequenced for a study of tumor-infiltrating lymphocytes in primary liver carcinoma. Whole-study context: The patients, men and women alike, were aged 30 to 69 years. Overall study findings and caveats: Between tumor regions, pairs overlapped more than tumor-adjacent and tumor-blood pairs did.

A primer matching the constant region was used to make TCR beta cDNA from around 550 ng of total RNA. Three nested multiplex PCR rounds, a slightly modified ARM-PCR, produced the libraries for TCR beta. For approximately 11 cycles apiece, the opening two PCR rounds ran with TRBV1-TRBV30 forward primers and a C-beta reverse primer. TCRdb redid the calling of the multiplex PCR reads with MiXCR, one entry per CDR3 protein. The sample contains 180,000 or so distinct CDR3 sequences, about 60% of which appear only once. Comments on this clonotype: Its target is not known. At one end, the junction sequence differs from germline, possibly due to a read error.

Germline values: CDR1 ENHRY, CDR2 SYGVKD. The CDR3 runs to 16 residues. Germline DNA was also extracted, while the blood RNA originated from unsorted whole blood. Those patients suffered from chronic HBV infection and were treatment-naive. What was collected before surgery was approximately 4 milliliters of peripheral blood. The source is a man aged 40-55 years with primary liver carcinoma and hepatitis B virus infection. Sequencing used peripheral blood. V gene TRBV10-3 combines with J gene TRBJ2-1; 7 nucleotides agree with TRBD2. CDR3 amino acids: CAFSESIASGKNEQFF. Here the CDR3 DNA reads TGTGCCTTCAGTGAGTCGATAGCCAGCGGGAAAAATGAGCAGTTCTTC.